The 15 T cell receptor beta chains in this list originate from one sample, sequenced in a study of OX40 agonist ivuxolimab in advanced cancers. Libraries were prepared by immunoSEQ multiplex PCR; TCRdb keeps only in-frame clonotypes and omits some of them. The data show 13,000 to 15,000 clones, roughly nine tenths seen once. The sample here was CD4+ or CD8+ T cells sorted from blood, taken in a trial of the OX40 agonist ivuxolimab. Receptors originate from an adult with an advanced solid tumor such as melanoma, head and neck, liver or kidney cancer.

This clone appeared a single time. The chain uses TRBV27 and TRBJ2-2; 12 bases match TRBD2. V was pared by 3 bases and J by 7 bases, with 6 bases of the junction left unmatched. The CDR3 consists of 16 residues. Germline V gives CDR1 MNHEY, CDR2 SMNVEV (reference sequence). CDR3 coding DNA: TGTGCCAGCAGTTTCCTAGCGGGAGGGCCGGACGGGGAGCTGTTTTTT. Encoded protein: CASSFLAGGPDGELFF.

The J gene is TRBJ2-7, the V gene TRBV9, with a possible D match to TRBD2 (6 bases). The V and J ends lost 3 bases and 3 bases respectively, with 10 bases between them. The CDR3 runs 13 residues. From germline, CDR1 is SGDLS and CDR2 YYNGEE. CDR3 protein: CASSAGSGYEQYF. CDR3 sequence (DNA): TGTGCCAGCAGCGCCGGGAGCGGCTACGAGCAGTACTTC.

This clone showed up just once. The chain joins TRBV6-6 to TRBJ2-3; a possible D gene is TRBD2 (5 bases). V was pared by 5 bases and J by 0 bases, with 15 bases between. CDR3 length equals 16 residues. CDR1 and CDR2 (germline): MNHNY, SVGAGI (reference sequence). CDR3 sequence reads: CASSMLGSASTDTQYF. The CDR3 nucleotides read TGTGCCAGCAGTATGTTGGGGAGCGCTAGCACAGATACGCAGTATTTT.

This sequence joins TRBV19 and TRBJ2-7; TRBD2 matches 10 bases. V trimming: 3 bases; J trimming: 2 bases; junction bases outside the gene matches: 4. The CDR3 spans 15 residues. Germline V gene data show CDR1 as LNHDA and CDR2 as SQIVND (reference sequence). In DNA, the CDR3 is TGTGCCAGTAGTATTGGGACTAGCGCCGCCTACGAGCAGTACTTC. Amino acid sequence: CASSIGTSAAYEQYF.

The chain combines TRBV2 with TRBJ2-2, with a tentative D call TRBD1 (5 bases). Trimming shortened V by 4 bases and J by 4 bases, and 13 bases separated the two germline ends. Per germline, CDR1 SNHLY and CDR2 FYNNEI. The CDR3 totals 15 residues. The CDR3 loop reads CASSVVGRATGELFF. DNA of the CDR3: TGTGCCAGCAGTGTAGTGGGGCGAGCCACCGGGGAGCTGTTTTTT.

In its sample, this clone was seen a few times. The chain has TRBV4-1 and TRBJ2-7; D remains unclear. The CDR3 is 14 amino acids. V dropped 0 bases and J dropped 1 base, with 7 bases sitting between them. In germline, CDR1 is MGHRA, CDR2 YSYEKL. This chain's CDR3 is CASSQEVGSYEQYF. In DNA form, the CDR3 reads TGCGCCAGCAGCCAAGAGGTGGGATCCTACGAGCAGTACTTC.

The rearrangement joins TRBV5-1 to TRBJ2-1, with 7 nucleotides matching TRBD2. V lost 2 bases, J lost 2 bases, and 1 base stayed unmatched. The germline gives CDR1 SGHRS, CDR2 YFSETQ. This CDR3 spans 14 amino acids. The CDR3 DNA sequence: TGCGCCAGCAGCTTTCGGGAGGCCTACAATGAGCAGTTCTTC. Its protein product is CASSFREAYNEQFF. The whole variable domain, remainder taken from reference TRBV5-1 and TRBJ2-1, is KAGVTQTPRYLIKTRGQQVTLSCSPISGHRSVSWYQQTPGQGLQFLFEYFSETQRNKGNFPGRFSGRQFSNSRSEMNVSTLELGDSALYLCASSFREAYNEQFFGPGTRLTVL.

V gene TRBV6-1 combines with J gene TRBJ2-7, with D perhaps TRBD2 (5 bases). The germline V and J ends were trimmed by 3 bases and 3 bases, with 9 bases remaining between them. The CDR3 extends over 13 amino acids. Germline loops: CDR1 MNHNS, CDR2 SASEGT. The CDR3 spells CASSDAGDYEQYF. As DNA, the CDR3 is TGTGCCAGCAGTGACGCCGGGGACTACGAGCAGTACTTC.

The J gene is TRBJ1-3, the V gene TRBV7-3; the D gene is possibly TRBD1 (5 bases). The ends were cut back, 4 bases at V and 0 bases at J, with 13 bases in the middle. From germline, CDR1 is SGHTA and CDR2 FQGTGA. The CDR3 has 16 residues. The CDR3 DNA sequence: TGTGCCAGCAGCTCAATCAGGGCCAGCTCTGGAAACACCATATATTTT. It codes for CASSSIRASSGNTIYF.

The rearrangement links TRBV19 to TRBJ2-1, with D possibly being TRBD2 (6 bases). Trimming pared 3 bases from V and 7 bases from J, leaving 13 bases between. Germline CDR1 LNHDA, CDR2 SQIVND (reference sequence). CDR3 length equals 14 residues. CDR3 sequence reads: CASSISEGSNEQFF. DNA of the CDR3: TGTGCCAGTAGTATTTCGGAGGGTTCAAATGAGCAGTTCTTC.

The chain is built from TRBV27 and TRBJ2-1; no firm D call. The CDR3 has 12 residues. V lost 3 bases and J 5 bases, leaving 5 bases between the germline ends. The germline V gene encodes CDR1 MNHEY and CDR2 SMNVEV (reference sequence). The CDR3 spells CASSLGNNEQFF. The DNA of the CDR3 is TGTGCCAGCAGTTTGGGTAACAATGAGCAGTTCTTC.

In the case of this clone: A junction end diverges from the germline sequence, so it may reflect a read error. J is TRBJ2-6 and V is TRBV7-7; D gene ambiguous. Germline values: CDR1 SSHAT, CDR2 FNYEAQ (reference sequence). The CDR3 has 18 amino acids. CDR3: CASSQFIVPQSRANVLTF. For the CDR3, the DNA is TGTGCCAGCAGCCAATTCATAGTGCCACAAAGTCGGGCCAATGTCCTGACTTTC.

The rearrangement uses TRBV27 and TRBJ2-3; TRBD2 aligns across 10 bases. The CDR3 spans 17 residues. CDR1 is MNHEY, CDR2 SMNVEV, per germline (reference sequence). After removal of 5 bases from V and 1 base from J, the junction contained 9 bases not matched to a gene. The CDR3 loop reads CASSPPGLAERTDTQYF. CDR3 bases: TGTGCCAGCAGTCCCCCAGGACTAGCGGAGCGCACAGATACGCAGTATTTT.

This clone is termed medium-sized. The J gene is TRBJ1-5, the V gene TRBV9, with D possibly being TRBD1 (6 bases). CDR1 SGDLS and CDR2 YYNGEE come from the germline V gene. Trimming removed 4 bases from V and 0 bases from J, with 11 bases in between. The CDR3 length is 15 residues. For the CDR3, the DNA is TGTGCCAGCAGCACGGCAGGGGTTAGCAATCAGCCCCAGCATTTT. It translates to CASSTAGVSNQPQHF.

The CDR3 nucleotides are TGTGCCAGCAGTGACAGGGGTTGGGGAAACACCATATATTTT. It encodes CASSDRGWGNTIYF. The chain joins TRBV5-8 to TRBJ1-3; TRBD1 agrees at 8 bases. The CDR3 runs to 14 residues. Trimming cost V 5 bases and J 4 bases; bases outside gene matches: 5. Germline values: CDR1 SGHTS, CDR2 YDEGEE.